These 10 T cell receptor beta chains originate from one sample sequenced in a study of T cell repertoires in cytomegalovirus infection. A single record per CDR3 protein comes from TCRdb applying MiXCR to the reads. The data contain 500,000 to 600,000 distinct CDR3 sequences, about 15% of them singletons. The sequenced material came from CD8+ T cells from PBMCs. Receptors were obtained from a human donor in good health (CMV status not recorded). Some clones in this sample may be carry-over from other donors' samples.

This clonotype turned up a few times. The gene calls are TRBV3-1 and TRBJ1-5; D unresolved. Germline V gene data show CDR1 as LGHDT and CDR2 as YNNKEL (reference sequence). The V gene lost 3 bases and the J gene lost 2 bases, with 5 bases spanning the gap. This CDR3 comprises 13 residues. The CDR3 protein is CASSHPGNQPQHF. The CDR3 DNA reads as TGTGCCAGCAGCCACCCGGGCAATCAGCCCCAGCATTTT.

This clonotype was seen at least ten times. The chain is built from TRBV6-5 and TRBJ2-1, with D perhaps TRBD1 (5 bases). Germline V gene sequence: CDR1 MNHEY, CDR2 SVGAGI. The V end was cut by 4 bases, the J end by 2 bases, with 12 bases between. This CDR3 region has 15 residues. As DNA, the CDR3 is TGTGCCAGCAGTTCCGACAGAGACCCCTACAATGAGCAGTTCTTC. It encodes CASSSDRDPYNEQFF.

There are many counts of this clonotype. The chain is built from TRBV7-8 and TRBJ1-1, with a weak D call TRBD1 (6 bases). The CDR3 consists of 14 residues. Germline assignment: CDR1 SGHVS and CDR2 FQNEAQ. Trimming removed 5 bases from V and 10 bases from J, with 20 bases in between. CDR3 in amino acids: CASSHRTGAILAFF. The CDR3 DNA sequence: TGTGCCAGCAGCCACCGCACGGGGGCCATTTTAGCTTTCTTT.

Comment on this clonotype: Possible read error: a much larger clone is one base away. The CDR3 carries no conserved terminal phenylalanine or tryptophan, so it likely arises from a read error. The chain recombines TRBV11-1 with TRBJ2-7; 8 bases are a match to TRBD2. CDR1 and CDR2 from the germline V gene are SGHAT and FQDESV (reference sequence). With 4 bases clipped from V and 2 bases from J, the junction kept 4 bases outside the gene matches. The CDR3 has 14 amino acids. CDR3 coding DNA: TGTGCCAGCAGCTCCTCAGCGGGAGCCTACGAGCAGTACTTA. Encoded protein: CASSSSAGAYEQYL.

This clonotype was recorded many times. The genes are TRBV12-5 and TRBJ2-5; 8 nucleotides align to TRBD2. The germline CDR1 and CDR2 sequences are LGHNT and FRNRAP. This CDR3 is built from 17 residues. Losses at the gene ends were 3 bases for V and 1 base for J; bases not matched to a gene: 10. The CDR3 protein is CASGFDSTGTSQETQYF. As DNA, the CDR3 is TGTGCTAGTGGTTTTGATTCCACCGGGACTAGCCAAGAGACCCAGTACTTC.

This clonotype was seen at least ten times. V is TRBV7-2 and J is TRBJ2-3; 10 bases match TRBD2. This CDR3 has 17 residues. V lost 4 bases and J lost 6; bases outside the gene matches: 13. Germline V gene data show CDR1 as SGHTA and CDR2 as FQGNSA. The CDR3, as DNA: TGTGCCAGCAGCTCCCCCGAGCGGGGGGGCCGGAAGGATACGCAGTATTTT. It codes for CASSSPERGGRKDTQYF. Looking up the rest from reference TRBV7-2 and TRBJ2-3 gives the full variable domain: GAGVSQSPSNKVTEKGKDVELRCDPISGHTALYWYRQSLGQGLEFLIYFQGNSAPDKSGLPSDRFSAERTGGSVSTLTIQRTQQEDSAVYLCASSSPERGGRKDTQYFGPGTRLTVL.

The sample holds many counts of this clonotype. V gene TRBV4-1 combines with J gene TRBJ2-2, with a tentative D call TRBD2 (5 bases). V was cut by 3 bases and J by 1 base, with 15 bases left in between. The CDR3 has 17 amino acids. The germline CDR1 and CDR2 sequences are MGHRA and YSYEKL. The CDR3 DNA reads TGCGCCAGCAGCCACCCTAGCTGGGGTCAGAACACCGGGGAGCTGTTTTTT. Translation gives CASSHPSWGQNTGELFF.

V usage is TRBV10-3 and J usage is TRBJ2-1; perhaps TRBD2 as D (5 bases). Germline-derived CDR1 and CDR2 are ENHRY and SYGVKD. This CDR3 is built from 12 residues. Trimming stripped 3 bases from V and 9 bases from J, with 9 bases between. In nucleotides, the CDR3 is TGTGCCATCAGTGAACGAGGGTTTGAGCAGTTCTTC. Translating gives CAISERGFEQFF.

Only a few counts were recorded for this clonotype. The rearrangement uses TRBV4-1 and TRBJ2-1; 10 bases are shared with TRBD2. V gave up 4 bases and J gave up 5 bases; unmatched junction bases: 5. This CDR3 is 15 amino acids long. The germline gives CDR1 MGHRA, CDR2 YSYEKL. CDR3 amino acids: CASSLQREGDNEQFF. The DNA of the CDR3 is TGCGCCAGCAGCCTACAGCGGGAGGGGGACAATGAGCAGTTCTTC.

This clonotype showed up many times. V gene TRBV11-1 combines with J gene TRBJ1-1; D is possibly TRBD1 (5 bases). The CDR3 runs to 18 residues. V was shortened by 5 bases and J by 0 bases, with 22 bases between the two germline ends. The germline V gene has CDR1 SGHAT and CDR2 FQDESV (reference sequence). CDR3 region: CASSQGLPVNIMNTEAFF. DNA of the CDR3: TGTGCCAGCAGCCAGGGACTTCCCGTCAATATCATGAACACTGAAGCTTTCTTT.